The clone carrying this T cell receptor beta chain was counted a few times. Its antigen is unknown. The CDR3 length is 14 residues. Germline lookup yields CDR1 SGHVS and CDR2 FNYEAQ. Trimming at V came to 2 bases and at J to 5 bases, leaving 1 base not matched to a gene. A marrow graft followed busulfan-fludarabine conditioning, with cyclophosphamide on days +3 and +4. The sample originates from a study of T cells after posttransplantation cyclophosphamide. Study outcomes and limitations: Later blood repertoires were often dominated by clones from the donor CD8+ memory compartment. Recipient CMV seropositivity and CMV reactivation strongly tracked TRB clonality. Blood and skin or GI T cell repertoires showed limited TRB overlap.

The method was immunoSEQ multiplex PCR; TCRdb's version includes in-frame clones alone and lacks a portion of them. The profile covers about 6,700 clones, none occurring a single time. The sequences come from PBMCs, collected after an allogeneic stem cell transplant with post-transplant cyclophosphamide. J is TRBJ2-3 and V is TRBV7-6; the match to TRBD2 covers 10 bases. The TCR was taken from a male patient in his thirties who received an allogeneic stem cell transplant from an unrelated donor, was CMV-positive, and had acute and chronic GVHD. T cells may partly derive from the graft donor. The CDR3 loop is CASSLSSGGDTQYF. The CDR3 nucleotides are TGTGCCAGCAGCTTATCTAGCGGGGGAGATACGCAGTATTTT.